Following are 26 T cell receptor beta chains from one sample sequenced in a study of T cell clonality in common variable immunodeficiency. Profiled with immunoSEQ multiplex PCR; TCRdb holds only in-frame clones, not every one. The sample contains 45,000 to 55,000 clones, none occurring once; 4.5% to 5.5% lies in the top ten. The sequenced sample consisted of peripheral blood mononuclear cells. The receptors shown here come from a person aged 18 to 75 in good health.

This clone was detected many times. The read finishes 3 residues shy of the CDR3 end, and the germline J gene is used to complete it. This CDR3 is also generated by other DNA sequences in the sample. The chain joins TRBV13 to TRBJ2-1, with 10 bases matching TRBD2. Germline trimming cut 0 bases from V and 7 bases from J; bases unmatched to any gene: 3. CDR1 is PRHDT and CDR2 is FYEKMQ in the germline V gene (reference sequence). The CDR3 is 15 amino acids. The CDR3 bases that were read are TGTGCCAGCAGCTTAGGGCTAGCGGGAGTTAATGAG. Its translation: CASSLGLAGVNE. The entire CDR3 reads CASSLGLAGVNEQFF.

This clone appeared many times. The missing CDR3 end, 3 residues past where the read stops, is filled in from the germline J gene. The chain combines TRBV2 with TRBJ2-1; D possibly corresponds to TRBD2 (6 bases). The CDR3 length is 13 residues. V gave up 1 base and J gave up 6 bases, with 7 bases separating them. Germline lookup yields CDR1 SNHLY and CDR2 FYNNEI. The CDR3 region is CASSEEEGNEQFF. The sequenced part of the CDR3 DNA is TGTGCCAGCAGTGAAGAGGAGGGCAATGAG.

This clone showed up many times. Partial CDR3 DNA: TGCAGTGCTAGACGGGGACAGGGGAGGTTAGGCATT. Residues: CSARRGQGRLGI. In full, the CDR3 is CSARRGQGRLGIQYF. This sequence joins TRBV20-1 and TRBJ2-4; 10 positions match TRBD1. The observed sequence ends 3 residues before the CDR3 terminus, with the missing tail filled in from the germline J gene. Trimming at V came to 2 bases and at J to 9 bases, leaving 10 bases not matched to a gene. This CDR3 has 15 residues. Looked up from germline, CDR1 is DFQATT and CDR2 is SNEGSKA (reference sequence).

This clone appeared many times. CDR3 sequence reads: CASSGPFENTEAFF. Incomplete CDR3 DNA: TGTGCCAGCAGTGGCCCATTTGAGAACACTGAA. The chain employs TRBV28 and TRBJ1-1; D is unresolved. The DNA ends 3 residues before the CDR3 does, and the rest of the CDR3 is filled in from the germline J gene. Germline loops: CDR1 MDHEN, CDR2 SYDVKM. The CDR3 totals 14 residues. V was shortened by 5 bases and J by 1 base, with 11 bases between the two germline ends.

This clone was detected many times. The read stops 3 residues short of the end of the CDR3; the missing end is completed from the germline J gene. The chain has TRBV7-9 and TRBJ1-1; D is perhaps TRBD1 (6 bases). Trimming took off 4 bases at V and 0 bases at J, with 12 bases between the two ends. Looked up from germline, CDR1 is SEHNR and CDR2 is FQNEAQ (reference sequence). The CDR3 has 15 amino acids. CDR3 bases read: TGTGCCAGCAGCTACGGACAGTCCTTGAACACTGAA. This sequence encodes CASSYGQSLNTE. The whole CDR3 sequence is CASSYGQSLNTEAFF.

Concerning this clone: The read ends 3 residues before the CDR3 terminus; that terminus is restored from the germline J gene. The chain links TRBV5-1 to TRBJ2-5, with TRBD1 matching 9 bases. Per the germline V gene, CDR1 is SGHRS and CDR2 is YFSETQ. The CDR3 has 15 amino acids. Germline trimming cut 3 bases from V and 4 bases from J; bases unmatched to any gene: 7. The CDR3 bases that were read are TGCGCCAGCAGCTGGCTCCCGGGACAGGGAGAGACC. This codes for CASSWLPGQGET. The entire CDR3 protein is CASSWLPGQGETQYF.

At least ten counts were recorded for this clone. Read coverage stops 3 residues before the CDR3 terminus; the germline J gene supplies the remainder. V and J are TRBV18 and TRBJ2-1; 13 nucleotides agree with TRBD2. J gave up 6 bases and V 2 bases, and 10 bases lay outside the gene matches. Germline CDR1 reads KGHSH; CDR2 reads LQKENI. The CDR3 runs 18 residues. CDR3 loop: CASSPTFGLAGDFNEQFF. Incomplete CDR3 DNA: TGTGCCAGCTCACCAACCTTTGGACTAGCGGGGGACTTCAATGAG.

Ten or more counts support this clone. The read gets to within 3 residues of the CDR3 end, and the germline J gene fills in the rest. The J gene is TRBJ2-7, the V gene TRBV10-2; D might be TRBD2 (5 bases). The CDR3 spans 12 residues. The V gene's germline CDR1 is WSHSY and CDR2 SAAADI. V was clipped by 7 bases and J by 3 bases, with 10 bases between them. CDR3 bases read: TGCGCCAGCACCGAAACTAGCTACGAG. This gives the protein CASTETSYE. The full CDR3 protein is CASTETSYEQYF.

This clone appeared many times. The CDR3 protein is CASSLWAVEAFF. CDR3 DNA (partial): TGTGCCAGCAGCTTGTGGGCCGTTGAA. The V gene is TRBV7-9, the J gene TRBJ1-1; no firm D call. The DNA ends 3 residues before the CDR3 does, and the rest of the CDR3 is filled in from the germline J gene. Between the trimmed V and J ends, which lost 3 bases and 7 bases, there was a span of 9 bases. This CDR3 region has 12 residues. The germline CDR1 and CDR2 sequences are SEHNR and FQNEAQ (reference sequence).

This clone came up many times. The read ends 3 residues before the CDR3 terminus; that terminus is restored from the germline J gene. The rearrangement joins TRBV20-1 to TRBJ2-2; D perhaps matches TRBD1 (7 bases). The germline V gene encodes CDR1 DFQATT and CDR2 SNEGSKA (reference sequence). This CDR3 has 15 amino acids. The CDR3 protein is CSARDGAGGGEKLFF. The part of the CDR3 DNA that was read is TGCAGTGCTAGAGATGGGGCAGGGGGAGGTGAAAAG.

Many counts were recorded for this clone. The CDR3 extends 3 residues past the end of the read, so its final part is completed from the germline J gene. The chain couples TRBV5-1 to TRBJ2-7, with TRBD2 identical over 14 bases. The J segment lost 2 bases and the V segment lost 4 bases, leaving 2 bases of the junction unmatched. The CDR3 is 15 residues long. Germline lookup yields CDR1 SGHRS and CDR2 YFSETQ. The chain's CDR3 is CASSQGLAGAYEQYF. The covered CDR3 bases are TGCGCCAGCAGCCAGGGACTAGCGGGAGCCTACGAG. The variable domain in full, with the rest retrieved from reference TRBV5-1 and TRBJ2-7, is KAGVTQTPRYLIKTRGQQVTLSCSPISGHRSVSWYQQTPGQGLQFLFEYFSETQRNKGNFPGRFSGRQFSNSRSEMNVSTLELGDSALYLCASSQGLAGAYEQYFGPGTRLTVT.

This clone was recorded at least ten times. The read falls 3 residues short of the CDR3 end, and the missing part is taken from the germline J gene. The rearrangement joins TRBV20-1 to TRBJ2-5; 11 positions match TRBD2. CDR3 size: 18 residues. Germline V gene lookup returns CDR1 DFQATT and CDR2 SNEGSKA (reference sequence). Germline trimming cut 0 bases from V and 0 bases from J; bases unmatched to any gene: 9. The DNA read from the CDR3 is TGCAGTGCTAGAGATCTACCCGGACTAGCGGGTCACCAAGAGACC. Encoded protein: CSARDLPGLAGHQET. The whole CDR3 reads CSARDLPGLAGHQETQYF.

This clone was counted many times. The sequence runs out 3 residues before the end of the CDR3; the remainder is reconstructed from the germline J gene. The chain couples TRBV5-6 to TRBJ2-7; 7 nucleotides match TRBD1. With 1 base clipped from V and 6 bases from J, the junction kept 10 bases outside the gene matches. The germline V gene has CDR1 SGHDT and CDR2 YYEEEE. The CDR3 sequence is 15 residues long. CDR3 in amino acids: CASSLRVTGLSEQYF. The covered CDR3 bases are TGTGCCAGCAGCTTGAGGGTGACAGGGTTATCCGAG.

This clone appeared many times. The read gets to within 3 residues of the CDR3 end, and the germline J gene fills in the rest. V is TRBV20-1 and J is TRBJ2-6, with 8 bases lining up with TRBD1. The CDR3 runs 14 residues. The V gene's germline CDR1 is DFQATT and CDR2 SNEGSKA (reference sequence). After removal of 6 bases from V and 1 base from J, the junction contained 2 bases not matched to a gene. The DNA read from the CDR3 is TGCAGTGCACGACAGGGGTCTGGGGCCAACGTC. Translating gives CSARQGSGANV. The full-length CDR3 reads as CSARQGSGANVLTF.

This clone has ten or more counts. The read stops 3 residues short of the end of the CDR3; the missing end is completed from the germline J gene. V is TRBV7-8 and J is TRBJ1-1; no definite D call. Germline assignment: CDR1 SGHVS and CDR2 FQNEAQ. With 0 bases removed from V and 5 bases from J, the gap between germline ends came to 7 bases. This CDR3 is 13 amino acids long. Incomplete CDR3 DNA: TGTGCCAGCAGCTTAGCTAGCGGAACTGAA. Protein sequence: CASSLASGTE. The whole CDR3 region reads CASSLASGTEAFF. Together with reference TRBV7-8 and TRBJ1-1, the CDR3 gives the full variable domain: GAGVSQSPRYKVAKRGQDVALRCDPISGHVSLFWYQQALGQGPEFLTYFQNEAQLDKSGLPSDRFFAERPEGSVSTLKIQRTQQEDSAVYLCASSLASGTEAFFGQGTRLTVV.

At least ten counts were recorded for this clone. The CDR3 end is not reached by the read, which stops 3 residues before it; the germline J gene fills it in. The same CDR3 arises from other DNA sequences in this sample as well. This rearrangement joins TRBV5-1 to TRBJ2-3, with 8 positions matching TRBD2. This CDR3 has 15 residues. CDR1 is SGHRS and CDR2 is YFSETQ in the germline V gene. V lost 0 bases to trimming and J lost 4 bases; unmatched junction nucleotides: 4. CDR3 bases read: TGCGCCAGCAGCTTGGGGCTAGCGGGTTCAGATACG. Amino acid sequence: CASSLGLAGSDT. The CDR3 in full is CASSLGLAGSDTQYF.

Turning to this clone: The read stops 3 residues short of the end of the CDR3; the missing end is completed from the germline J gene. The rearrangement uses TRBV19 and TRBJ2-3, with TRBD2 matching 12 bases. The CDR3 is 15 amino acids. Germline V CDR1 and CDR2: LNHDA, SQIVND (reference sequence). CDR3 DNA, as far as it was read: TGTGCCAGTACTTGGACTAGCGGGGACCAAGAGACG. Residues: CASTWTSGDQET. The full CDR3 is CASTWTSGDQETQYF.

This clone was counted between two and nine times. The read ends 3 residues before the CDR3 terminus; that terminus is restored from the germline J gene. The chain recombines TRBV7-6 with TRBJ2-5; perhaps TRBD2 as D (7 bases). In germline, CDR1 is SGHVS, CDR2 FNYEAQ. This CDR3 spans 15 amino acids. Trimming pared 1 base from V and 7 bases from J, leaving 16 bases between. The CDR3: CASSLDRTGRGTQYF. The DNA read from the CDR3 is TGTGCCAGCAGCTTAGACCGCACAGGGAGGGGGACC.

There are many counts of this clone. From the germline J gene comes the end of the CDR3, since the read stops 3 residues before it. The chain combines TRBV5-1 with TRBJ1-2; 9 nucleotides line up with TRBD1. Per germline, CDR1 SGHRS and CDR2 YFSETQ. The CDR3 has 16 residues. J was trimmed by 4 bases and V by 1 base; bases with no gene match: 8. CDR3 bases read: TGCGCCAGCAGCTTGACGGGACAGGGAGTGAGCTATGGC. Translation gives CASSLTGQGVSYG. The whole CDR3 sequence reads CASSLTGQGVSYGYTF.

This clone showed up many times. The CDR3 end lies 3 residues beyond the end of the read and is filled in from the germline J gene. The chain combines TRBV7-2 with TRBJ1-1; TRBD1 is a possible D gene (5 bases). This CDR3 has 13 residues. Germline assignment: CDR1 SGHTA and CDR2 FQGNSA. V was trimmed by 5 bases and J by 3 bases, leaving 10 bases between them. The covered CDR3 bases are TGTGCCAGCAGCGACAGTCGGGACACTGAA. This sequence encodes CASSDSRDTE. The CDR3 in full is CASSDSRDTEAFF.

This clone was seen ten or more times. The read ends 3 residues before the CDR3 terminus; that terminus is restored from the germline J gene. The V call is TRBV5-1, the J call TRBJ1-2; 9 nucleotides line up with TRBD1. J gave up 4 bases and V 5 bases, and 3 bases lay outside the gene matches. Germline V gene lookup returns CDR1 SGHRS and CDR2 YFSETQ. The length of the CDR3 is 13 residues. The CDR3 bases that were read are TGCGCCAGCAGTACAGGGGGCAGCTATGGC. Protein product: CASSTGGSYG. The whole CDR3 sequence reads CASSTGGSYGYTF.

At least ten counts were recorded for this clone. Coverage ceases 3 residues before the CDR3 finishes, and the germline J gene fills in the end. The chain joins TRBV19 to TRBJ2-2, with 9 bases identical to TRBD2. V was pared by 1 base and J by 2 bases, with 5 bases of the junction left unmatched. The CDR3 length is 17 residues. CDR1 is LNHDA and CDR2 is SQIVND in the germline V gene (reference sequence). The covered CDR3 bases are TGTGCCAGTAGTATAGGTAGCGGGAGAGCCAACACCGGGGAG. Translation gives CASSIGSGRANTGE. The whole CDR3 region reads CASSIGSGRANTGELFF.

In this sample, this clone turned up many times. Incomplete CDR3 DNA: TGTGCCAGCAGCGTAGAGGGGAACCTGGCAGATACG. Its protein is CASSVEGNLADT. The entire CDR3 reads CASSVEGNLADTQYF. The V and J genes are TRBV9 and TRBJ2-3; D might be TRBD1 (5 bases). The read is 3 residues too short to cover the CDR3 end, so that end is filled in from the germline J gene. There are 15 residues in the CDR3. Germline lookup yields CDR1 SGDLS and CDR2 YYNGEE. The V end lost 0 bases, the J end lost 4 bases, and 12 bases lay between the germline ends. The entire variable domain, with the rest obtained from reference TRBV9 and TRBJ2-3, is as follows: DSGVTQTPKHLITATGQRVTLRCSPRSGDLSVYWYQQSLDQGLQFLIQYYNGEERAKGNILERFSAQQFPDLHSELNLSSLELGDSALYFCASSVEGNLADTQYFGPGTRLTVL.

This clone was recorded at least ten times. The CDR3 end lies 3 residues beyond the end of the read and is filled in from the germline J gene. The chain combines TRBV5-5 with TRBJ1-4; D remains ambiguous. The germline V gene has CDR1 SGHKS and CDR2 YYEKEE (reference sequence). Trimming pared 2 bases from V and 0 bases from J, leaving 5 bases between. This CDR3 has 14 residues. CDR3: CASSFQTTNEKLFF. The sequenced CDR3 bases are TGTGCCAGCAGCTTTCAGACAACTAATGAAAAA.

This clone was counted at least ten times. Read sequence stops 3 residues before the CDR3 end, and the germline J gene provides the missing end. This chain joins TRBV2 and TRBJ2-1; 14 bases line up with TRBD2. The CDR3 length is 15 residues. Trimming removed 6 bases from V and 7 bases from J; junction bases left unmatched: 5. Germline V gives CDR1 SNHLY, CDR2 FYNNEI. The part of the CDR3 DNA that was read is TGTGCCAGCAGGGGGACTAGCGGGAGTTGGAATGAG. Translating gives CASRGTSGSWNE. The entire CDR3 protein is CASRGTSGSWNEQFF.

This clone has ten or more counts. The CDR3 reads CASSPPGTGPGELFF. CDR3 bases read: TGTGCCAGCAGCCCCCCGGGGACAGGGCCCGGGGAG. The chain recombines TRBV7-2 with TRBJ2-2; 9 bases align to TRBD1. From the germline J gene comes the end of the CDR3, since the read stops 3 residues before it. In germline, CDR1 is SGHTA, CDR2 FQGNSA. This CDR3 comprises 15 residues. Unmatched junction bases numbered 7, after V lost 5 bases and J lost 6 bases.